One and the same sample provided the 22 T cell receptor beta chains below, sequenced in a study of Ad26.COV2.S vaccination and SARS-CoV-2 variants (dated by TCRdb to the early 2020s). To prepare the library, the immunoSEQ multiplex PCR assay was applied. TCRdb obtained this table from immuneACCESS and retained in-frame rearrangements with V and J assigned. These tables miss some clones; where compared with another copy, unresolved V genes account for less than half of the shortfall, and the remainder is unexplained. Across this sample there are about 350,000 clones, with about 89% seen only once. The ten largest clonotypes hold approximately 5% of the sample. In the paper's terms, the treatment or condition label means: roughly 20 received Ad26.COV2.S at low or high dose, single or two shots; 5 received placebo; per-sample allocation not given. Repertoires of vaccine and placebo recipients were sequenced from samples taken on day 63 after the first injection.

Material: peripheral blood, obtained in a trial of Ad26.COV2.S vaccine versus placebo. Receptor source: a person aged 18-65 years who received the Ad26.COV2.S COVID-19 vaccine or a placebo.

The CDR3 coding sequence is TGTGCCAGCAGCCCCTGGGGGGGCTACACTGAAGCTTTCTTT. It codes for CASSPWGGYTEAFF. This rearrangement joins TRBV7-2 to TRBJ1-1; TRBD1 is a possible D gene (6 bases). Germline-derived CDR1 and CDR2 are SGHTA and FQGNSA. CDR3 length: 14 residues. Trimming pared 5 bases from V and 3 bases from J, leaving 13 bases between.

The chain carries TRBV7-2 and TRBJ1-5; the D gene is possibly TRBD1 (6 bases). V lost 9 bases, J lost 0 bases, and 9 bases lay in between. The CDR3 sequence is 13 residues long. CDR1 is SGHTA, CDR2 FQGNSA, per germline. In DNA, the CDR3 is TGTGCCAGTGGACAGAGTAGCAATCAGCCCCAGCATTTT. Its translation is CASGQSSNQPQHF. Based on the CDR3 plus reference TRBV7-2 and TRBJ1-5, the full variable domain is GAGVSQSPSNKVTEKGKDVELRCDPISGHTALYWYRQSLGQGLEFLIYFQGNSAPDKSGLPSDRFSAERTGGSVSTLTIQRTQQEDSAVYLCASGQSSNQPQHFGDGTRLSIL.

V gene TRBV4-3 combines with J gene TRBJ1-1; D is uncertain. The CDR3 loop spans 15 amino acids. The V end was cut by 4 bases, the J end by 0 bases, with 12 bases between. Germline assignment: CDR1 LGHNA and CDR2 YSLEER. This chain's CDR3 is CASSLHGLMNTEAFF. The CDR3 DNA is TGCGCCAGCAGCCTCCACGGTCTCATGAACACTGAAGCTTTCTTT.

The rearrangement uses TRBV2 and TRBJ2-1; TRBD2 agrees at 7 bases. V trimming: 5 bases; J trimming: 3 bases; junction bases outside the gene matches: 4. The CDR3 loop spans 14 amino acids. Germline values: CDR1 SNHLY, CDR2 FYNNEI. The CDR3 sequence: CASSLAEHYNEQFF. CDR3 DNA: TGTGCCAGCAGTCTAGCGGAACACTACAATGAGCAGTTCTTC.

This clone was found a few times. This chain links TRBV2 with TRBJ1-5, with TRBD1 as a possible D gene (5 bases). CDR1 and CDR2 (germline): SNHLY, FYNNEI. The CDR3 spans 14 residues. Trimming stripped 1 base from V and 4 bases from J, with 8 bases between. CDR3 in amino acids: CASSEGGWNQPQHF. The CDR3, as DNA: TGTGCCAGCAGTGAAGGGGGCTGGAATCAGCCCCAGCATTTT. Using reference TRBV2 and TRBJ1-5 for the parts outside the CDR3, the full variable domain is EPEVTQTPSHQVTQMGQEVILRCVPISNHLYFYWYRQILGQKVEFLVSFYNNEISEKSEIFDDQFSVERPDGSNFTLKIRSTKLEDSAMYFCASSEGGWNQPQHFGDGTRLSIL.

The chain couples TRBV13 to TRBJ2-1, with 7 bases aligning to TRBD1. V shed 5 bases and J 0 bases; nucleotides not matched to a gene: 7. Germline CDR1 and CDR2: PRHDT and FYEKMQ (reference sequence). CDR3 length: 16 amino acids. The chain's CDR3 is CASSLQGLSSYNEQFF. The CDR3 nucleotides are TGTGCCAGCAGCCTACAGGGGTTAAGCTCCTACAATGAGCAGTTCTTC. Drawing the rest from reference TRBV13 and TRBJ2-1, the complete variable domain is AAGVIQSPRHLIKEKRETATLKCYPIPRHDTVYWYQQGPGQDPQFLISFYEKMQSDKGSIPDRFSAQQFSDYHSELNMSSLELGDSALYFCASSLQGLSSYNEQFFGPGTRLTVL.

This chain joins TRBV4-3 and TRBJ2-1, with D tentatively TRBD2 (6 bases). The germline V gene encodes CDR1 LGHNA and CDR2 YSLEER. V was pared by 1 base and J by 5 bases, with 15 bases between. The CDR3 is 16 residues long. The CDR3 DNA sequence: TGCGCCAGCAGCCAAGGCCTCAGGGAGGCGGACAATGAGCAGTTCTTC. This encodes CASSQGLREADNEQFF.

V usage is TRBV11-1 and J usage is TRBJ1-1, with D maybe TRBD1 (5 bases). With 4 bases removed from V and 0 bases from J, the gap between germline ends came to 12 bases. CDR1 SGHAT and CDR2 FQDESV come from the germline V gene (reference sequence). This CDR3 has 15 amino acids. The CDR3 is CASSSSKGMNTEAFF. DNA of the CDR3: TGTGCCAGCAGCTCCTCCAAGGGGATGAACACTGAAGCTTTCTTT.

This CDR3 reads CASSFSGGAGDGYTF. DNA of the CDR3: TGTGCCAGCAGCTTTTCAGGGGGCGCCGGTGATGGCTACACCTTC. The gene calls are TRBV7-6 and TRBJ1-2; 8 bases are shared with TRBD1. With 3 bases clipped from V and 6 bases from J, the junction kept 9 bases outside the gene matches. This CDR3 comprises 15 residues. Germline V gene data show CDR1 as SGHVS and CDR2 as FNYEAQ.

V and J are TRBV4-1 and TRBJ1-1; D is possibly TRBD1 (5 bases). There are 16 residues in the CDR3. Germline V lookup: CDR1 MGHRA, CDR2 YSYEKL. The ends were cut back, 0 bases at V and 3 bases at J, with 14 bases in the middle. CDR3 coding DNA: TGCGCCAGCAGCCAAGATATCGGGGCGGGGTACACTGAAGCTTTCTTT. As protein: CASSQDIGAGYTEAFF.

J is TRBJ1-1 and V is TRBV9, with D maybe TRBD1 (5 bases). This CDR3 spans 13 amino acids. Germline CDR1 is SGDLS and CDR2 is YYNGEE. V was clipped by 4 bases and J by 4 bases, with 11 bases between them. CDR3 sequence: CASSPSGSTEAFF. The CDR3 DNA follows: TGTGCCAGCAGCCCTTCAGGGAGCACTGAAGCTTTCTTT. Full variable domain (outside the CDR3, taken from reference TRBV9 and TRBJ1-1): DSGVTQTPKHLITATGQRVTLRCSPRSGDLSVYWYQQSLDQGLQFLIQYYNGEERAKGNILERFSAQQFPDLHSELNLSSLELGDSALYFCASSPSGSTEAFFGQGTRLTVV.

The chain recombines TRBV19 with TRBJ1-1, with 11 bases lining up with TRBD1. The trim removed 1 base at V and 4 bases at J, leaving 8 bases unmatched. The CDR3 extends over 17 amino acids. The germline V gene encodes CDR1 LNHDA and CDR2 SQIVND (reference sequence). The CDR3 bases are TGTGCCAGTAGTATAGTTGGACAGGGGGCTGGGAGCACTGAAGCTTTCTTT. Protein sequence: CASSIVGQGAGSTEAFF.

Concerning this clone: At the DNA level, this CDR3 is encoded by other sequences in the same sample as well. This rearrangement joins TRBV19 to TRBJ2-1, with D tentatively TRBD1 (5 bases). The CDR3 sequence is 12 residues long. Trimming removed 1 base from V and 7 bases from J, with 5 bases in between. The germline gives CDR1 LNHDA, CDR2 SQIVND (reference sequence). CDR3 in amino acids: CASSIAGNEQFF. CDR3 coding DNA: TGTGCCAGTAGTATAGCAGGGAATGAGCAGTTCTTC.

The V gene is TRBV7-9, the J gene TRBJ1-4; TRBD1 matches 8 bases. CDR3 length: 16 amino acids. Germline V CDR1 and CDR2: SEHNR, FQNEAQ (reference sequence). J gave up 5 bases and V 4 bases, and 9 bases lay outside the gene matches. The CDR3 region is CASSSTDRAKNEKLFF. The CDR3 DNA sequence: TGTGCCAGCAGCTCGACGGACAGGGCGAAAAATGAAAAACTGTTTTTT.

The CDR3 DNA reads as TGTGCCAGCAGCCAAGGGGTAGGCTATAATTCACCCCTCCACTTT. This encodes CASSQGVGYNSPLHF. The rearrangement joins TRBV3-1 (or the pseudogene TRBV3-2) to TRBJ1-6; D unresolved. The V gene's germline CDR1 is LGHDT and CDR2 YNNKEL (reference sequence). This CDR3 region has 15 residues. V was clipped by 1 base and J by 3 bases, with 7 bases between them.

Here the CDR3 reads CASSVNTGTGAKNIQYF. DNA for the CDR3: TGTGCCAGCAGTGTTAATACCGGGACAGGGGCAAAAAACATTCAGTACTTC. The chain uses TRBV2 and TRBJ2-4, with 10 bases that match TRBD1. The germline gives CDR1 SNHLY, CDR2 FYNNEI. The CDR3 loop spans 17 amino acids. The ends lost 4 bases at V and 4 bases at J; junction bases unmatched: 10.

In nucleotides, the CDR3 is TGCGCCAGCAGCCAAGATCTTGGGGGTTCCTACGAGCAGTACTTC. It yields the protein CASSQDLGGSYEQYF. V and J are TRBV4-3 and TRBJ2-7; D assignment may be TRBD1 or TRBD2 (5 bases each). The CDR3 is 15 amino acids. Per germline, CDR1 LGHNA and CDR2 YSLEER. V was clipped by 0 bases and J by 1 base, with 10 bases between them.

The rearrangement links TRBV4-2 to TRBJ2-1, with 10 bases aligning to TRBD2. V was pared by 4 bases and J by 6 bases, with 6 bases of the junction left unmatched. Germline-derived CDR1 and CDR2 are LGHNA and YNFKEQ. The CDR3 has 15 amino acids. The CDR3 here is CASSRSSGGANEQFF. The CDR3 DNA follows: TGTGCCAGCAGCCGATCTAGCGGGGGAGCCAATGAGCAGTTCTTC.

This clone was counted between two and nine times. The chain is built from TRBV2 and TRBJ2-2; the D gene is possibly TRBD2 (5 bases). The CDR3 is 12 residues long. Germline-derived CDR1 and CDR2 are SNHLY and FYNNEI. Trimming took off 3 bases at V and 7 bases at J, with 6 bases between the two ends. The CDR3 loop reads CASSDEGGELFF. In DNA form, the CDR3 reads TGTGCCAGCAGTGACGAGGGCGGGGAGCTGTTTTTT.

V usage is TRBV3-1 (or the pseudogene TRBV3-2) and J usage is TRBJ2-7; D is unclear. The germline V gene has CDR1 LGHDT and CDR2 YNNKEL (reference sequence). Trimming removed 0 bases from V and 4 bases from J, with 10 bases in between. The CDR3 runs to 14 residues. CDR3 DNA: TGTGCCAGCAGCCAAGATAGCACCAAATACGAGCAGTACTTC. Protein sequence: CASSQDSTKYEQYF.

V is TRBV6-5 and J is TRBJ2-7; D unclear. The CDR3 contains 15 residues. V was clipped by 5 bases and J by 3 bases, with 17 bases between them. Germline-derived CDR1 and CDR2 are MNHEY and SVGAGI. CDR3 amino acids: CASSTLKDSLYEQYF. The CDR3 DNA reads TGTGCCAGCAGTACCCTCAAAGACTCGCTCTACGAGCAGTACTTC.

The chain couples TRBV2 to TRBJ1-2, with 7 bases fitting TRBD1. Germline values: CDR1 SNHLY, CDR2 FYNNEI. Trimming removed 8 bases from V and 2 bases from J; junction bases left unmatched: 5. The CDR3 is made up of 13 amino acids. The CDR3 region is CASSRGQNYGYTF. CDR3 DNA sequence: TGTGCCAGCTCTAGGGGGCAGAACTATGGCTACACCTTC.